These 29 T cell receptor beta chains were sequenced from one sample in a study of radiotherapy plus CTLA-4 blockade in lung cancer. TCRdb's copy holds only in-frame clones and misses some; the assay was immunoSEQ multiplex PCR. Here the sample spans about 90,000 clones, under 85% being singletons. Material: peripheral blood, obtained from a patient treated with radiotherapy plus ipilimumab. Receptors originate from a human donor with non-small cell lung cancer that progressed on radiotherapy plus ipilimumab.

The chain couples TRBV4-1 to TRBJ2-1; 10 nucleotides align to TRBD2. V shed 7 bases, J shed 6 bases, and the junction held 12 bases outside the gene matches. The CDR3 loop spans 16 amino acids. The germline V gene encodes CDR1 MGHRA and CDR2 YSYEKL. CDR3 coding DNA: TGCGCCAGCAAGGGTAGTAGCGGGAGGCCCACCAATGAGCAGTTCTTC. Its translation is CASKGSSGRPTNEQFF.

This clone was detected once. The rearrangement uses TRBV18 and TRBJ2-1, with D perhaps being TRBD1 or TRBD2 (5 bases each). Per the germline V gene, CDR1 is KGHSH and CDR2 is LQKENI. V lost 2 bases, J lost 10 bases, and 18 bases lay in between. CDR3 length: 15 residues. In DNA form, the CDR3 reads TGTGCCAGCTCACCAGGGGACCCGCGCTCGATGGAGCAGTTCTTC. Protein sequence: CASSPGDPRSMEQFF.

The chain uses TRBV25-1 and TRBJ1-6; weak D call: TRBD1 (5 bases). Germline-derived CDR1 and CDR2 are MGHDK and SYGVNS. This CDR3 region has 15 residues. Trimming cost V 5 bases and J 5 bases, with 13 bases left between them. The chain's CDR3 is CASSPGNTNNSPLHF. CDR3 DNA: TGTGCCAGCAGTCCAGGGAACACCAATAATTCACCCCTCCACTTT.

The rearrangement uses TRBV9 and TRBJ2-3, with 8 nucleotides matching TRBD1. The J segment lost 0 bases and the V segment lost 5 bases, leaving 2 bases of the junction unmatched. The CDR3 totals 14 residues. The V gene's germline CDR1 is SGDLS and CDR2 YYNGEE. The CDR3 nucleotides read TGTGCCAGCAGAAGACAGGGGAGCACAGATACGCAGTATTTT. Its protein is CASRRQGSTDTQYF.

Only one count was recorded for this clone. V and J are TRBV27 and TRBJ2-7; 11 bases line up with TRBD2. The CDR3 loop spans 14 amino acids. With V trimmed by 6 bases and J by 6 bases, 7 bases remained unmatched. Germline CDR1 reads MNHEY; CDR2 reads SMNVEV (reference sequence). The CDR3 DNA reads as TGTGCCAGCAGACTAGCGGGAGTGGACGGCGAGCAGTACTTC. Translated: CASRLAGVDGEQYF.

This chain links TRBV10-3 with TRBJ2-7, with D possibly being TRBD1 (6 bases). V was pared by 4 bases and J by 2 bases, with 12 bases between. Germline values: CDR1 ENHRY, CDR2 SYGVKD. The CDR3 contains 14 residues. CDR3 residues: CAISGGGHPYEQYF. DNA of the CDR3: TGTGCCATCAGTGGTGGGGGACACCCCTACGAGCAGTACTTC.

The V call is TRBV30, the J call TRBJ2-7, with 12 bases aligning to TRBD2. The V gene end was trimmed by 3 bases and the J gene end by 4 bases; junction bases not matched to a gene: 7. Looked up from germline, CDR1 is GTSNPN and CDR2 is SVGIG (reference sequence). The CDR3 spans 15 residues. CDR3 sequence reads: CAWSRLAGGPYEQYF. CDR3 nucleotide sequence: TGTGCCTGGAGCCGGCTAGCGGGAGGGCCGTACGAGCAGTACTTC.

This chain joins TRBV30 and TRBJ1-1, with TRBD1 matching over 8 bases. The trim removed 4 bases at V and 4 bases at J, leaving 11 bases unmatched. This CDR3 is built from 15 residues. In germline, CDR1 is GTSNPN, CDR2 SVGIG (reference sequence). As DNA, the CDR3 is TGTGCCTGGACTCGAGGTTCAGGGGGCCTCACTGAAGCTTTCTTT. Amino acid sequence: CAWTRGSGGLTEAFF.

This clone was detected a few times. The V call is TRBV9, the J call TRBJ1-6, with D perhaps matching TRBD1 (6 bases). Trimming removed 4 bases at V and 10 bases at J, with 15 bases between. There are 14 residues in the CDR3. CDR1 and CDR2 from the germline V gene are SGDLS and YYNGEE. The DNA of the CDR3 is TGTGCCAGCAGCCCCATCGGGCAGGGGTCACCCCTCCACTTT. It codes for CASSPIGQGSPLHF.

This clone has a handful of counts. The chain combines TRBV2 with TRBJ2-7; D is uncertain. Germline-derived CDR1 and CDR2 are SNHLY and FYNNEI. Trimming shortened V by 4 bases and J by 5 bases, and 18 bases separated the two germline ends. This CDR3 contains 15 residues. CDR3 bases: TGTGCCAGCAGTGCAACGGTAGGCAAGCCCAACGAGCAGTACTTC. It specifies CASSATVGKPNEQYF.

This sequence joins TRBV7-2 and TRBJ2-2, with TRBD2 matching over 7 bases. This CDR3 region has 15 residues. The germline V gene has CDR1 SGHTA and CDR2 FQGNSA. V was pared by 1 base and J by 4 bases, with 3 bases of the junction left unmatched. The CDR3 DNA follows: TGTGCCAGCAGCTTAGGACTAGCCGGCACCGGGGAGCTGTTTTTT. It yields the protein CASSLGLAGTGELFF.

This clone was detected a few times. This chain connects TRBV6-1 to TRBJ1-1, with D unclear. With 1 base removed from V and 1 base from J, the gap between germline ends came to 10 bases. The CDR3 totals 15 residues. Germline assignment: CDR1 MNHNS and CDR2 SASEGT. CDR3 loop: CASSEETRRNTEAFF. The CDR3, as DNA: TGTGCCAGCAGTGAAGAGACGAGGAGGAACACTGAAGCTTTCTTT.

CDR3: CASSPGTGGSWGNEKLFF. CDR3 nucleotides: TGCGCCAGCAGCCCAGGGACAGGGGGGAGTTGGGGTAATGAAAAACTGTTTTTT. This chain joins TRBV10-1 and TRBJ1-4; the match to TRBD1 covers 11 bases. From germline, CDR1 is WNHNN and CDR2 SYGVQD (reference sequence). This CDR3 region has 18 residues. V dropped 6 bases and J dropped 4; count of bases not matched to a gene: 13.

This clone showed up just a few times. The chain uses TRBV7-2 and TRBJ1-1; D unclear. Germline values: CDR1 SGHTA, CDR2 FQGNSA. This CDR3 comprises 15 residues. Trimming removed 5 bases from V and 0 bases from J, with 13 bases in between. CDR3 DNA sequence: TGTGCCAGCAGCCGGACCGGCTTTATGAACACTGAAGCTTTCTTT. Protein product: CASSRTGFMNTEAFF.

The CDR3, as DNA: TGTGCCAGCAGCGTAGTTGGTACGGGACCCGGACTAGGAGGCTTGAGCTCCTACAATGAGCAGTTCTTC. Its protein product is CASSVVGTGPGLGGLSSYNEQFF. The chain employs TRBV9 and TRBJ2-1; TRBD2 matches at 7 bases. Germline lookup yields CDR1 SGDLS and CDR2 YYNGEE. The CDR3 length is 23 residues. V dropped 0 bases and J dropped 0; count of bases not matched to a gene: 24.

The chain links TRBV18 to TRBJ2-6, with a tentative D call TRBD2 (5 bases). The CDR3 covers 18 residues. The V gene's germline CDR1 is KGHSH and CDR2 LQKENI. Trimming stripped 0 bases from V and 0 bases from J, with 12 bases between. The CDR3 nucleotides are TGTGCCAGCTCACCACCGGGTGGACTGATCTCTGGGGCCAACGTCCTGACTTTC. Translation gives CASSPPGGLISGANVLTF.

The V gene is TRBV4-1, the J gene TRBJ1-3; D not resolved. This CDR3 is built from 18 residues. Germline V CDR1 and CDR2: MGHRA, YSYEKL. Trimming removed 0 bases from V and 0 bases from J, with 15 bases in between. The CDR3 sequence: CASSQDPLEAFSGNTIYF. For the CDR3, the DNA is TGCGCCAGCAGCCAAGATCCATTAGAGGCATTCTCTGGAAACACCATATATTTT.

This chain uses TRBV19 with TRBJ2-1; 9 bases map to TRBD2. The trim removed 4 bases at V and 7 bases at J, leaving 8 bases unmatched. CDR1 LNHDA and CDR2 SQIVND come from the germline V gene (reference sequence). The CDR3 sequence is 15 residues long. The CDR3 region is CASSKLGTSLNEQFF. The CDR3 region has the DNA TGTGCCAGTAGTAAGCTGGGGACTAGCTTGAATGAGCAGTTCTTC.

This clone has only a few counts. The gene calls are TRBV4-3 and TRBJ2-7; D possibly matches TRBD1 or TRBD2 (5 bases each). This CDR3 comprises 15 residues. The germline gives CDR1 LGHNA, CDR2 YSLEER. Trimming took off 0 bases at V and 2 bases at J, with 11 bases between the two ends. The CDR3 nucleotides are TGCGCCAGCAGCCAAGAAGGGACGGAAGCCTACGAGCAGTACTTC. It is translated as CASSQEGTEAYEQYF.

The rearrangement links TRBV5-1 to TRBJ2-7, with D possibly being TRBD1 or TRBD2 (6 bases each). Trimming took 6 bases from V and 2 from J, leaving 24 bases between them. CDR1 is SGHRS, CDR2 YFSETQ, per germline. The CDR3 totals 17 residues. CDR3 residues: CASTLGGANRAAYEQYF. The CDR3 DNA reads as TGCGCCAGCACCCTTGGAGGGGCGAACAGGGCGGCCTACGAGCAGTACTTC.

The rearrangement links TRBV15 to TRBJ2-5, with D possibly being TRBD2 (6 bases). V was cut by 2 bases and J by 5 bases, with 12 bases left in between. The CDR3 is made up of 14 amino acids. CDR1 is LNHNV and CDR2 is YYDKDF in the germline V gene (reference sequence). The CDR3 loop reads CATSRTGGLETQYF. In DNA form, the CDR3 reads TGTGCCACCAGCAGAACCGGGGGTCTCGAGACCCAGTACTTC.

V usage is TRBV28 and J usage is TRBJ2-7; 7 bases agree with TRBD1. The germline gives CDR1 MDHEN, CDR2 SYDVKM. V was clipped by 8 bases and J by 4 bases; unmatched bases: 8. CDR3 length: 13 residues. For the CDR3, the DNA is TGTGCCAGCGCAGGGGGACATTATTACGAGCAGTACTTC. It translates to CASAGGHYYEQYF.

The chain carries TRBV9 and TRBJ2-5, with TRBD1 matching 8 bases. Trimming removed 0 bases from V and 5 bases from J; junction bases left unmatched: 6. The CDR3 spans 15 residues. From germline, CDR1 is SGDLS and CDR2 YYNGEE. CDR3 region: CASSVARTGWETQYF. CDR3 bases: TGTGCCAGCAGCGTAGCTAGGACAGGGTGGGAGACCCAGTACTTC.

This rearrangement joins TRBV29-1 to TRBJ2-5, with 7 bases identical to TRBD1. Germline-derived CDR1 and CDR2 are SQVTM and ANQGSEA. V lost 5 bases and J lost 7; bases outside the gene matches: 13. This CDR3 has 14 amino acids. CDR3 loop: CSVMGTSTGVTQYF. The DNA of the CDR3 is TGCAGCGTTATGGGGACCTCTACAGGGGTGACCCAGTACTTC. Supplemented by reference TRBV29-1 and TRBJ2-5, the full variable domain reads SAVISQKPSRDICQRGTSLTIQCQVDSQVTMMFWYRQQPGQSLTLIATANQGSEATYESGFVIDKFPISRPNLTFSTLTVSNMSPEDSSIYLCSVMGTSTGVTQYFGPGTRLLVL.

This chain uses TRBV19 with TRBJ2-3, with TRBD2 matching over 10 bases. Unmatched junction bases numbered 3, after V lost 5 bases and J lost 1 base. The germline V gene has CDR1 LNHDA and CDR2 SQIVND (reference sequence). There are 15 residues in the CDR3. For the CDR3, the DNA is TGTGCCAGTAGTGGTGGACTAGCGGGCACAGATACGCAGTATTTT. This sequence encodes CASSGGLAGTDTQYF.

This clone was seen more than once but under ten times. This chain joins TRBV7-3 and TRBJ1-1; D unresolved. V was pared by 4 bases and J by 1 base, with 7 bases between. The CDR3 length is 13 residues. Germline V gene data show CDR1 as SGHTA and CDR2 as FQGTGA. The CDR3 here is CASSYGSNTEAFF. The CDR3, as DNA: TGTGCCAGCAGCTACGGATCGAACACTGAAGCTTTCTTT.

The chain combines TRBV5-1 with TRBJ1-4; unclear D gene. Germline CDR1 reads SGHRS; CDR2 reads YFSETQ. The CDR3 has 12 residues. Trimming cost V 8 bases and J 2 bases, with 7 bases left between them. The CDR3 DNA sequence: TGCGCCAGTTCGGGGACTAATGAAAAACTGTTTTTT. Its protein is CASSGTNEKLFF.

The chain uses TRBV9 and TRBJ2-1, with TRBD2 matching over 15 bases. Trimming at V came to 4 bases and at J to 6 bases, leaving 5 bases not matched to a gene. Germline-derived CDR1 and CDR2 are SGDLS and YYNGEE. This CDR3 is built from 16 residues. CDR3 nucleotide sequence: TGTGCCAGCAGCCCAGGGACTAGCGGGGGGATCAATGAGCAGTTCTTC. Translating gives CASSPGTSGGINEQFF.

The V gene is TRBV6-5, the J gene TRBJ2-7, with 7 bases identical to TRBD1. The V segment lost 6 bases and the J segment 0 bases; nucleotides outside the gene matches: 5. Germline CDR1 MNHEY, CDR2 SVGAGI. This CDR3 contains 14 residues. The CDR3 reads CASRSTGNSYEQYF. As DNA, the CDR3 is TGTGCCAGCAGGTCGACAGGGAACTCCTACGAGCAGTACTTC.